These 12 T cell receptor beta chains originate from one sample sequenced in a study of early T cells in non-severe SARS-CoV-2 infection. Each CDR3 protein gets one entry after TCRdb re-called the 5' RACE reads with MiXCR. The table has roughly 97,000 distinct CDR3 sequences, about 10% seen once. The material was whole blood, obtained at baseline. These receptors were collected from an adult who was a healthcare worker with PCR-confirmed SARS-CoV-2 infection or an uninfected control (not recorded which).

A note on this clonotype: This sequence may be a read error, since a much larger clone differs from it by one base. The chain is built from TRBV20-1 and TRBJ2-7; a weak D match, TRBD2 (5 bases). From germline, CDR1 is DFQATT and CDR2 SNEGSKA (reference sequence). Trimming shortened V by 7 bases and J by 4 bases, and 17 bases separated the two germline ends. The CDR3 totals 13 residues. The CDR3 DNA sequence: TGCAGTGGTACCGGGATTAGCGCTTACGAGCAGTACTTC. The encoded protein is CSGTGISAYEQYF.

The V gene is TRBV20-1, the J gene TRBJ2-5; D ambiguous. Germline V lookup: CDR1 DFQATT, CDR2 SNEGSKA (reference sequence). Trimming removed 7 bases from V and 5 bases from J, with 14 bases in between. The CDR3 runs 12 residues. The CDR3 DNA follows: TGCAGTGTTCGCGAGGTGGAGGAGACCCAGTACTTC. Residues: CSVREVEETQYF.

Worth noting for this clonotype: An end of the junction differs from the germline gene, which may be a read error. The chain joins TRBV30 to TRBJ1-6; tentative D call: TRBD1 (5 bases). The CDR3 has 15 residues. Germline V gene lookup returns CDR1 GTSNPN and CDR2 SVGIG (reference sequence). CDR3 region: CVWSGGRDRFSPLHF. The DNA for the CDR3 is TGTGTCTGGAGTGGAGGGAGGGACCGCTTTTCACCCCTCCACTTT.

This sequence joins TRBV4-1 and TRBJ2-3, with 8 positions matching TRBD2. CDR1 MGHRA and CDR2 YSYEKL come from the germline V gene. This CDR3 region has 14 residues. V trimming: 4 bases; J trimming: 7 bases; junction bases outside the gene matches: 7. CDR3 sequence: CASSRDVAGNTQYF. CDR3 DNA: TGCGCCAGCAGCCGCGATGTAGCGGGGAATACGCAGTATTTT.

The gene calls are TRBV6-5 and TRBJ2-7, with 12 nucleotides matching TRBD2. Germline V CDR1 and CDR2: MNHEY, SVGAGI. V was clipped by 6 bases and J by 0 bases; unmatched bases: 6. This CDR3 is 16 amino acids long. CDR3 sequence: CASSLAGGTLSYEQYF. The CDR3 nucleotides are TGTGCCAGCAGCCTAGCGGGAGGGACCCTCTCCTACGAGCAGTACTTC.

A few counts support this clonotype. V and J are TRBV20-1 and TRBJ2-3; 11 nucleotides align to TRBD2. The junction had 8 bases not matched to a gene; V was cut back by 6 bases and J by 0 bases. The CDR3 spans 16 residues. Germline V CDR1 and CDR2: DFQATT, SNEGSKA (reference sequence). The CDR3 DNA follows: TGCAGTGCGGGACCTAGCGGGGGGTTAAGCACAGATACGCAGTATTTT. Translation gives CSAGPSGGLSTDTQYF.

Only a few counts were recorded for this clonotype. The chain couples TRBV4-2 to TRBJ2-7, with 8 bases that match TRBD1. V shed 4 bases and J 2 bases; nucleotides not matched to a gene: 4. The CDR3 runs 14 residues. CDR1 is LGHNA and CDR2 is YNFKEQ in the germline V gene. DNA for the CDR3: TGTGCCAGCAGCCTCTGGACAGGGCCCTACGAGCAGTACTTC. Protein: CASSLWTGPYEQYF.

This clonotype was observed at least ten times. The CDR3 DNA reads as TGTGCCAGCAGCCCCCGACAGGGCGGCTACACCTTC. Amino acids: CASSPRQGGYTF. V usage is TRBV7-8 and J usage is TRBJ1-2; TRBD1 aligns across 7 bases. Germline trimming cut 5 bases from V and 8 bases from J; bases unmatched to any gene: 5. The CDR3 runs to 12 residues. Germline CDR1 reads SGHVS; CDR2 reads FQNEAQ.

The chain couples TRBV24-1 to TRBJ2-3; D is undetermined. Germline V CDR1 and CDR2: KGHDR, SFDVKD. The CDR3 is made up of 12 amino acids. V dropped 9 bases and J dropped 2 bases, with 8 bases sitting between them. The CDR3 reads CATLDDTDTQYF. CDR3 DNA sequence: TGTGCCACCTTAGACGACACAGATACGCAGTATTTT.

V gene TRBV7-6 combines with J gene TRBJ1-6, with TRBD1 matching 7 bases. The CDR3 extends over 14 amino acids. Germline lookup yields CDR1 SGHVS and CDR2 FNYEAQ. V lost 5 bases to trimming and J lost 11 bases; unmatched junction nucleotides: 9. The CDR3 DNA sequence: TGTGCCAGCAGCCCGGAGAGGGGGCGAGCACCCCTCCACTTT. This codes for CASSPERGRAPLHF.

CDR3 loop: CSVEPTAAEAFF. In DNA, the CDR3 is TGCAGCGTTGAGCCCACCGCTGCTGAAGCTTTCTTT. The rearrangement links TRBV29-1 to TRBJ1-1; D not resolved. The germline CDR1 and CDR2 sequences are SQVTM and ANQGSEA. The CDR3 runs to 12 residues. Between the trimmed V and J ends, which lost 3 bases and 6 bases, there was a span of 11 bases.

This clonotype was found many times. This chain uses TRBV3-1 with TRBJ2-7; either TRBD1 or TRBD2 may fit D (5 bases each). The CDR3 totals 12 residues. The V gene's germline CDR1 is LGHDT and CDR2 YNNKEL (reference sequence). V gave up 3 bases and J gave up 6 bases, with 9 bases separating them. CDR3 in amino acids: CASSHAGTEQYF. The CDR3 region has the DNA TGTGCCAGCAGCCATGCAGGGACCGAGCAGTACTTC.